This TCR beta chain was found in a study of identical twins. Findings and caveats of the study: Abundant beta clonotypes from cord blood bore fewer insertions; memory repertoires lacked this pattern. Potential partial confounding of zero-insertion analyses by invariant MAIT and iNKT cells was noted.

TCRdb analysed the 5' RACE reads with MiXCR anew, one entry per CDR3 protein. The repertoire holds roughly 240,000 distinct CDR3 sequences, 6% to 8.5% seen once, with around 5% in the top ten. This clonotype was picked up a small number of times. Its antigen remains unidentified. CDR3 length: 16 residues. V was trimmed by 4 bases and J by 7 bases, leaving 19 bases between them. Looked up from germline, CDR1 is SEHNR and CDR2 is FQNEAQ (reference sequence). These data were also reused for a study on yellow fever vaccine responses in identical twins.

The gene calls are TRBV7-9 and TRBJ2-2; possible D gene TRBD2, 5 bases. The specimen sequenced was CD8+ T cells sorted from blood. This receptor was identified in a woman in her late teens or twenties in good health. CDR3 in DNA: TGTGCCAGCAGCTCCGCGGGTCCAGTCTCGGGCGGGGAGCTGTTTTTT. Protein: CASSSAGPVSGGELFF.